This TCR beta chain came from a study of blood T cell repertoires in COVID-19 (dated by TCRdb to 2018 to 2021). Study-wide context: Samples covering the acute and convalescent phases of COVID-19 were provided by collaborators in the United States, Italy and Spain. Subjects who had been exposed to COVID-19, were actively infected with it, or had recovered from it provided the deeply sampled blood TCRbeta repertoires that made up the dataset. The sample metadata nearly always contained a de-identified subject ID, COVID-19 status, age in years and sex. Where HLA class I and class II types were available, the types were taken from metadata supplied by the sample provider, not from assay-based typing. The prospective study material was composed of cDNA or gDNA derived from T cells, B-cell-depleted T cells, or PBMCs. The samples were drawn from the first 160 participants of the ongoing ImmuneRACE study and from 1,254 subjects provided by 6 global collaborators. A freely available public database, intended as a resource for researchers studying the immune response to SARS-CoV-2, is where the repertoires were released.

TCRbeta CDR3 regions were amplified from genomic DNA using the immunoSEQ Assay, a bias-controlled multiplex PCR. From the authors' description of their analysis: Nucleated cell counts per sample were estimated from amplification of reference gene primers within the assay. To quantify the absolute abundance of each unique TCRbeta CDR3 rearrangement, sequence reads were collapsed and filtered. For each sample, productive Simpson clonality was calculated as the square root of Simpson's diversity index across productive rearrangements. Held by TCRdb, this immuneACCESS table contains in-frame sequences only and omits some clones. Under half of the omission traces to an unresolved V gene where checked; the cause of the rest is unknown. That table furnishes V, J and clone size, whereas the DNA furnished D and trimming. The sample includes under 300,000 clones, with about nine tenths observed a single time. 5.5% to 6.5% of the sample comes from the top ten.

The CDR3 runs 15 amino acids, cysteine and phenylalanine included. The retained sequence is limited to the CDR3, 45 bases, with the frame set at the first base. A distance of 21 bases separates the germline ends of V and J, which lose 6 bases and 4 bases respectively. CDR1 GTSNPN and CDR2 SVGIG were looked up in the germline V gene (reference sequence). On the study overall, not on this receptor specifically: The quantity of clinical and demographic metadata differed by source and by participant and was supplied without curation.

As for this clone: This receptor's antigen is unknown. Per-base quality was not reported, and no clone a single base away is much larger than it.

Whole blood was collected in K2EDTA tubes by collaborating institutions according to the institutions' own protocols. For TCRbeta analysis, collaborator samples were shipped as frozen whole blood, as isolated PBMCs, or as DNA extracted from either sample type. The rearrangement joined TRBV30 to TRBJ1-1, and perhaps TRBD1 as D gene, on 6 matching bases. The sample taken for sequencing was peripheral blood. The TCR was taken from a man aged 55-75 years with acute or convalescent COVID-19. This receptor has the CDR3 CACTGGGGVGTEAFF. The DNA sequence reads TGTGCCTGTACCGGGGGCGGGGGTGTGGGCACTGAAGCTTTCTTT.